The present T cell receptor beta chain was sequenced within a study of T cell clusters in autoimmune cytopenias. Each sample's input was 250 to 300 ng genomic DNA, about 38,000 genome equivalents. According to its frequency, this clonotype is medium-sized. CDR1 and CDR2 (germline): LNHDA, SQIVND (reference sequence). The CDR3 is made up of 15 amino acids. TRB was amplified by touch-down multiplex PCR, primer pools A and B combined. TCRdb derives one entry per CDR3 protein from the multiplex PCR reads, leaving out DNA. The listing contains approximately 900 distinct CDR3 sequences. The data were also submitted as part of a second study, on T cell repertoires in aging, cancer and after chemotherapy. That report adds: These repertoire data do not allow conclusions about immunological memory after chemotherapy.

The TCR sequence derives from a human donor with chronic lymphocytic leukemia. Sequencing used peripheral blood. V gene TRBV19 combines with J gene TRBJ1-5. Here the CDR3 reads CASSMRGFSNQPQHF. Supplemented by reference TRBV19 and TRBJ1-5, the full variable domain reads DGGITQSPKYLFRKEGQNVTLSCEQNLNHDAMYWYRQDPGQGLRLIYYSQIVNDFQKGDIAEGYSVSREKKESFPLTVTSAQKNPTAFYLCASSMRGFSNQPQHFGDGTRLSIL.